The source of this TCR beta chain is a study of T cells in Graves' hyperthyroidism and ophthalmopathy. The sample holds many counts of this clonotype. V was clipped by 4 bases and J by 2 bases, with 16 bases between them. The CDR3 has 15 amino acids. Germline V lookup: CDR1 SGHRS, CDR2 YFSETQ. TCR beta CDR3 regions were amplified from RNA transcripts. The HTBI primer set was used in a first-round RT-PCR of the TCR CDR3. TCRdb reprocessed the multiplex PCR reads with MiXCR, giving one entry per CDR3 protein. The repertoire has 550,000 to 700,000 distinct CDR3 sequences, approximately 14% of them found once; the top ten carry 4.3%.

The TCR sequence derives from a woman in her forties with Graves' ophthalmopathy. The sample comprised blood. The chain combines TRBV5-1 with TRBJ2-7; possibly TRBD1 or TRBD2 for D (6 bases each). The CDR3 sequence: CASSEGGGDTYEQYF. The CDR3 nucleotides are TGCGCCAGCAGCGAGGGGGGCGGGGACACCTACGAGCAGTACTTC.